These 22 T cell receptor beta chains share one sample of origin, sequenced in a study of T cell repertoires in cytomegalovirus infection. MiXCR was run by TCRdb on the reads, yielding one entry per CDR3 protein. The sample records roughly 190,000 distinct CDR3 sequences, about a tenth being singletons. The sample comprised PBMCs. Receptors originate from a human donor in good health (CMV status not recorded). Some clones in this sample may be carry-over from other donors' samples.

This clonotype was found many times. This chain links TRBV28 with TRBJ2-6; maybe TRBD1 (5 bases). V was shortened by 3 bases and J by 2 bases, with 8 bases between the two germline ends. The CDR3 has 15 residues. The germline gives CDR1 MDHEN, CDR2 SYDVKM. In nucleotides, the CDR3 is TGTGCCAGCAGTTTCCTCAGGGCTGGGGCCAACGTCCTGACTTTC. As protein: CASSFLRAGANVLTF.

This clonotype showed up many times. The V and J genes are TRBV7-9 and TRBJ1-1; TRBD1 matches at 7 bases. V lost 5 bases, J lost 6 bases, and 9 bases stayed unmatched. The CDR3 has 14 residues. Germline V gene lookup returns CDR1 SEHNR and CDR2 FQNEAQ (reference sequence). In nucleotides, the CDR3 is TGTGCCAGCAGCGCCGACAGGGTTGTTCCTGAAGCTTTCTTT. Protein product: CASSADRVVPEAFF.

Only a few counts were recorded for this clonotype. This chain connects TRBV28 to TRBJ1-2, with D unclear. The germline CDR1 and CDR2 sequences are MDHEN and SYDVKM. V lost 2 bases, J lost 6 bases, and 7 bases lay in between. The CDR3 runs 12 residues. CDR3 coding DNA: TGTGCCAGCAGTTTAACACAAAATGGCTACACCTTC. It yields the protein CASSLTQNGYTF.

This clonotype was seen repeatedly, ten times or more. The chain has TRBV7-2 and TRBJ1-4; D possibly corresponds to TRBD1 (6 bases). Germline loops: CDR1 SGHTA, CDR2 FQGNSA. The CDR3 has 15 amino acids. V was clipped by 1 base and J by 10 bases, with 16 bases between them. The CDR3 spells CASSLVAGDPPKLFF. The DNA of the CDR3 is TGTGCCAGCAGCTTAGTGGCAGGGGACCCCCCAAAACTGTTTTTT.

In this sample, this clonotype turned up many times. The J gene is TRBJ2-7, the V gene TRBV7-8, with D hard to call. V was cut by 0 bases and J by 3 bases, with 6 bases left in between. Germline assignment: CDR1 SGHVS and CDR2 FQNEAQ. This CDR3 contains 13 residues. DNA for the CDR3: TGTGCCAGCAGCTTAGCTAGCATCTACGAGCAGTACTTC. It yields the protein CASSLASIYEQYF.

A few counts support this clonotype. The junction differs from germline at one of its ends, possibly a read error. The gene calls are TRBV2 and TRBJ2-1; weak D call: TRBD2 (5 bases). The CDR3 extends over 10 amino acids. Germline lookup yields CDR1 SNHLY and CDR2 FYNNEI. CDR3 residues: CASGEGAQFF. The CDR3 DNA reads as TGTGCCAGCGGTGAGGGTGCGCAGTTCTTC. The entire variable domain, with the rest obtained from reference TRBV2 and TRBJ2-1, is as follows: EPEVTQTPSHQVTQMGQEVILRCVPISNHLYFYWYRQILGQKVEFLVSFYNNEISEKSEIFDDQFSVERPDGSNFTLKIRSTKLEDSAMYFCASGEGAQFFGPGTRLTVL.

V gene TRBV20-1 combines with J gene TRBJ1-5; 7 positions match TRBD1. Looked up from germline, CDR1 is DFQATT and CDR2 is SNEGSKA (reference sequence). Germline trimming cut 0 bases from V and 7 bases from J; bases unmatched to any gene: 12. There are 16 residues in the CDR3. The CDR3 DNA reads as TGCAGTGCTAGAGATTCGGCAGGGGGAGCGGGGCAGCCCCAGCATTTT. Its protein product is CSARDSAGGAGQPQHF.

This clonotype appeared once. The rearrangement uses TRBV6-2 or TRBV6-3 and TRBJ2-7, with 7 bases identical to TRBD1. The CDR3 runs to 14 residues. Germline V gene sequence: CDR1 MNHEY, CDR2 SVGEGT. Unmatched junction bases numbered 5, after V lost 4 bases and J lost 2 bases. CDR3 protein: CASSFGDRPYEQYF. The CDR3 DNA is TGTGCCAGCAGTTTCGGGGACAGACCCTACGAGCAGTACTTC.

At least ten counts were recorded for this clonotype. The chain links TRBV7-8 to TRBJ1-2; D call uncertain. The V end lost 5 bases, the J end lost 0 bases, and 10 bases lay between the germline ends. Germline CDR1 reads SGHVS; CDR2 reads FQNEAQ. This CDR3 is built from 14 residues. This CDR3 is CASSPQNTNYGYTF. Written as DNA, the CDR3 is TGTGCCAGCAGCCCACAGAATACTAACTATGGCTACACCTTC.

This clonotype was recorded many times. This rearrangement joins TRBV29-1 to TRBJ1-1; D gene ambiguous. Germline-derived CDR1 and CDR2 are SQVTM and ANQGSEA. V lost 2 bases to trimming and J lost 0 bases, with 7 bases between them. The CDR3 loop spans 13 amino acids. The DNA of the CDR3 is TGCAGCGTTGAACGGGAGCTGAACACTGAAGCTTTCTTT. The encoded protein is CSVERELNTEAFF.

The rearrangement links TRBV28 to TRBJ1-2; a possible D gene is TRBD1 (5 bases). The germline CDR1 and CDR2 sequences are MDHEN and SYDVKM. The CDR3 covers 13 residues. Trimming pared 8 bases from V and 3 bases from J, leaving 13 bases between. CDR3 loop: CASGGGRYYGYTF. DNA for the CDR3: TGTGCCAGCGGGGGGGGTCGGTACTATGGCTACACCTTC.

This clonotype was recorded many times. The chain links TRBV28 to TRBJ2-1; D may be TRBD2 (5 bases). The CDR3 totals 15 residues. With 5 bases removed from V and 8 bases from J, the gap between germline ends came to 19 bases. Germline CDR1 reads MDHEN; CDR2 reads SYDVKM. CDR3 nucleotide sequence: TGTGCCAGCAGTCCGGGATTCACCCTGACGGATGAGCAGTTCTTC. Its protein is CASSPGFTLTDEQFF.

This clonotype came up a few times. The CDR3 sequence: CATSKRLAGDYNEQFF. The DNA of the CDR3 is TGTGCCACCAGCAAGAGGCTAGCGGGGGACTACAATGAGCAGTTCTTC. V gene TRBV15 combines with J gene TRBJ2-1; 10 nucleotides match TRBD2. V was clipped by 4 bases and J by 3 bases; unmatched bases: 6. The CDR3 is 16 amino acids. Germline V gene sequence: CDR1 LNHNV, CDR2 YYDKDF (reference sequence).

At least ten counts were recorded for this clonotype. V usage is TRBV20-1 and J usage is TRBJ2-5; D not certain. The CDR3 loop spans 14 amino acids. Trimming pared 3 bases from V and 2 bases from J, leaving 13 bases between. The germline CDR1 and CDR2 sequences are DFQATT and SNEGSKA (reference sequence). CDR3 sequence (DNA): TGCAGTGCTAGGGCCACATCCCCGCAAGAGACCCAGTACTTC. Translating gives CSARATSPQETQYF.

As for this clonotype: The junction departs from the called germline gene at one end, perhaps through a read error. The genes are TRBV7-2 and TRBJ2-7; maybe TRBD1 (6 bases). Germline V gives CDR1 SGHTA, CDR2 FQGNSA. This CDR3 is built from 15 residues. CDR3 DNA: TGTGCCAGCAGCTTAGCCGGGACAAGAGGGTACGAGCACTGCTTC. It encodes CASSLAGTRGYEHCF. The full variable domain, its missing parts supplied by reference TRBV7-2 and TRBJ2-7, is GAGVSQSPSNKVTEKGKDVELRCDPISGHTALYWYRQSLGQGLEFLIYFQGNSAPDKSGLPSDRFSAERTGGSVSTLTIQRTQQEDSAVYLCASSLAGTRGYEHCFGPGTRLTVT.

This clonotype appeared a few times. The chain joins TRBV7-2 to TRBJ2-3; weak D call: TRBD2 (7 bases). Germline V CDR1 and CDR2: SGHTA, FQGNSA. This CDR3 has 17 amino acids. Trimming removed 5 bases from V and 2 bases from J, with 20 bases in between. The CDR3 loop is CASSVGRGAFLTDTQYF. In DNA, the CDR3 is TGTGCCAGCAGCGTAGGCCGGGGGGCGTTTCTCACAGATACGCAGTATTTT. The variable domain in full, completed from reference TRBV7-2 and TRBJ2-3, reads GAGVSQSPSNKVTEKGKDVELRCDPISGHTALYWYRQSLGQGLEFLIYFQGNSAPDKSGLPSDRFSAERTGGSVSTLTIQRTQQEDSAVYLCASSVGRGAFLTDTQYFGPGTRLTVL.

This clonotype was picked up a small number of times. This chain joins TRBV7-9 and TRBJ1-1, with no clear D. V gave up 1 base and J gave up 8 bases, with 8 bases separating them. Germline CDR1 and CDR2: SEHNR and FQNEAQ (reference sequence). CDR3 size: 12 residues. CDR3: CASSLVAREAFF. The CDR3 DNA follows: TGTGCCAGCAGCTTAGTCGCCAGGGAAGCTTTCTTT.

This clonotype was seen at least ten times. The chain carries TRBV7-2 and TRBJ1-3; no firm D call. The length of the CDR3 is 15 residues. CDR1 and CDR2 from the germline V gene are SGHTA and FQGNSA. Deletions cut 1 base from V and 0 bases from J, with 7 bases between. CDR3 sequence (DNA): TGTGCCAGCAGCTTAGTCAAAGTCTCTGGAAACACCATATATTTT. It translates to CASSLVKVSGNTIYF.

The V gene is TRBV27, the J gene TRBJ2-5; no definite D call. Germline lookup yields CDR1 MNHEY and CDR2 SMNVEV (reference sequence). CDR3 length equals 14 residues. The V end lost 5 bases, the J end lost 4 bases, and 14 bases lay between the germline ends. CDR3 loop: CASSPHRAGETQYF. The CDR3, as DNA: TGTGCCAGCAGTCCCCACCGGGCAGGAGAGACCCAGTACTTC.

This clonotype was found many times. This chain uses TRBV28 with TRBJ1-1; D might be TRBD1 (5 bases). The germline V gene encodes CDR1 MDHEN and CDR2 SYDVKM. The CDR3 totals 11 residues. V shed 4 bases and J shed 7 bases, with 7 bases lying between them. The CDR3 region has the DNA TGTGCCAGCAGTTCGAGGGGTGAAGCTTTCTTT. Protein sequence: CASSSRGEAFF.

In this sample, this clonotype turned up many times. The CDR3 region is CASSLSSTDSYEQYF. As DNA, the CDR3 is TGTGCCAGCAGCTTATCCTCGACAGACTCCTACGAGCAGTACTTC. The chain carries TRBV7-2 and TRBJ2-7; D perhaps matches TRBD1 (5 bases). With 2 bases removed from V and 0 bases from J, the gap between germline ends came to 11 bases. This CDR3 has 15 amino acids. The germline CDR1 and CDR2 sequences are SGHTA and FQGNSA. The variable domain in full, completed from reference TRBV7-2 and TRBJ2-7, reads GAGVSQSPSNKVTEKGKDVELRCDPISGHTALYWYRQSLGQGLEFLIYFQGNSAPDKSGLPSDRFSAERTGGSVSTLTIQRTQQEDSAVYLCASSLSSTDSYEQYFGPGTRLTVT.

The CDR3 spells CAWSGAGINEQFF. The CDR3 DNA reads TGTGCCTGGAGCGGGGCTGGAATCAATGAGCAGTTCTTC. The rearrangement joins TRBV30 to TRBJ2-1; D may match TRBD1 or TRBD2 (5 bases each). Trimming removed 3 bases from V and 6 bases from J, with 12 bases in between. Looked up from germline, CDR1 is GTSNPN and CDR2 is SVGIG (reference sequence). The CDR3 consists of 13 residues. The full variable domain, its missing parts supplied by reference TRBV30 and TRBJ2-1, is SQTIHQWPATLVQPVGSPLSLECTVEGTSNPNLYWYRQAAGRGLQLLFYSVGIGQISSEVPQNLSASRPQDRQFILSSKKLLLSDSGFYLCAWSGAGINEQFFGPGTRLTVL.